This T cell receptor (beta chain) was observed in a study of blood T cell repertoires in COVID-19 (dated by TCRdb to 2018 to 2021). Notes on the research overall: Samples covering the acute and convalescent phases of COVID-19 were provided by collaborators in the United States, Italy and Spain. A freely available public database, intended as a resource for researchers studying the immune response to SARS-CoV-2, is where the repertoires were released. The dataset comprised deeply sampled blood TCRbeta repertoires from subjects exposed to, actively infected with, or recovered from COVID-19. Samples were obtained from the ongoing ImmuneRACE study (first 160 participants) and from roughly 1,300 subjects provided by 6 global collaborators. Where available, HLA class I and class II types were taken from metadata supplied by the sample provider and were not determined by assay-based typing. The prospective study material was composed of cDNA or gDNA derived from T cells, B-cell-depleted T cells, or PBMCs. The sample metadata nearly always contained a de-identified subject ID, COVID-19 status, age in years and sex. General findings and caveats noted by the study authors: The amount of clinical and demographic metadata varied by source and participant and was provided uncurated.

TCRbeta CDR3 regions were amplified from genomic DNA by means of the immunoSEQ Assay, a bias-controlled multiplex PCR. The authors' pipeline ran thus. Within the assay, amplification of reference gene primers was used to estimate how many nucleated cells each sample contained. To quantify the absolute abundance of each unique TCRbeta CDR3 rearrangement, sequence reads were collapsed and filtered. For each sample, productive Simpson clonality was calculated as the square root of Simpson's diversity index across productive rearrangements. Sourced from immuneACCESS, this table was stored by TCRdb with only in-frame sequences that have V and J called. A share of the clones is absent; for the studies checked, an unresolved V gene accounts for under half, and the remainder has no known explanation. That table furnishes V, J and clone size, whereas the DNA furnished D and trimming. The sample table holds nearly 250,000 clones, of which 70% to 85% were seen once. Approximately 1.9% of the sample rests with the top ten.

Whole blood was collected in K2EDTA tubes by collaborating institutions according to the institutions' own protocols. Collaborator samples were shipped for TCRbeta analysis as frozen whole blood, isolated PBMCs, or DNA extracted from either sample type. Concerning this clone: The antigen it recognizes is unknown. No qualities accompany the bases; no much larger clone lies one base away.

V loses 6 bases of germline sequence and J loses 8 bases, and the interval between the two ends is 16 bases. Reading from cysteine to phenylalanine, the CDR3 counts 13 amino acids. Only CDR3 DNA is held: 39 bases, read in frame from base 1. Via the germline V gene (reference sequence), CDR1 is LNHDA and CDR2 SQIVND. The TCR sequence derives from a woman of 80 years or more with acute or convalescent COVID-19. The rearranged chain carries TRBV19 and TRBJ1-2, and perhaps TRBD1 as D gene, on 6 matching bases. The source material was peripheral blood. In nucleotides, the sequence is TGTGCCAGTAGGAACAGGGATGGGAGCGGCTACACCTTC. This encodes CASRNRDGSGYTF.